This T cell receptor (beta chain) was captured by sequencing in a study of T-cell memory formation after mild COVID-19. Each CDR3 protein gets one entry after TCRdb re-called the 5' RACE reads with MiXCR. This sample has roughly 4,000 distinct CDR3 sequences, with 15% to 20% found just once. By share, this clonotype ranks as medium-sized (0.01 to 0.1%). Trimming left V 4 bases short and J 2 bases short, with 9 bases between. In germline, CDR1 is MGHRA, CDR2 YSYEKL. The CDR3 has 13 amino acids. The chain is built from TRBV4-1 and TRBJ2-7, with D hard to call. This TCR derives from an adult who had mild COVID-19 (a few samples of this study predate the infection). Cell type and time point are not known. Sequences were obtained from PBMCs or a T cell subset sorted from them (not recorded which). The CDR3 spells CASSPTITYEQYF. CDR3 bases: TGCGCCAGCAGCCCGACGATCACCTACGAGCAGTACTTC.